The 18 T cell receptor beta chains presented below share a single source sample, sequenced in a study of tissue T cells after allogeneic stem cell transplantation. Repertoires were generated with immunoSEQ multiplex PCR, while TCRdb's copy carries only in-frame clones and drops some. The table has about 1,200 clones, around two thirds seen once; the top ten hold about 25%. The starting material was skin, obtained at autopsy. The receptor set was obtained from an older male patient with steroid-refractory graft-versus-host disease after an allogeneic stem cell transplant. Part of the T cell pool may stem from the graft donor.

The chain carries TRBV4-2 and TRBJ2-2; D perhaps matches TRBD2 (5 bases). V gave up 1 base and J gave up 0 bases, with 9 bases separating them. Germline assignment: CDR1 LGHNA and CDR2 YNFKEQ. This CDR3 has 16 amino acids. For the CDR3, the DNA is TGTGCCAGCAGCCAAGTGGGAGCTACGAACACCGGGGAGCTGTTTTTT. Amino acids: CASSQVGATNTGELFF.

CDR3 DNA sequence: TGTGCCAGCACCTTTAACTATGGCTACACCTTC. It translates to CASTFNYGYTF. The chain couples TRBV12-3 or TRBV12-4 to TRBJ1-2; D not resolved. V was cut by 7 bases and J by 1 base, with 4 bases left in between. The CDR3 sequence is 11 residues long.

The J gene is TRBJ2-2, the V gene TRBV19; tentatively, D is TRBD1 (5 bases). The CDR3 is made up of 16 amino acids. The germline CDR1 and CDR2 sequences are LNHDA and SQIVND (reference sequence). Trimming left V 2 bases short and J 4 bases short, with 14 bases between. The CDR3 sequence: CASSISVRTFTGELFF. In DNA, the CDR3 is TGTGCCAGTAGTATAAGCGTTAGGACATTCACCGGGGAGCTGTTTTTT.

V and J are TRBV6-6 and TRBJ2-6; D perhaps matches TRBD1 (6 bases). CDR3 size: 20 residues. Trimming removed 5 bases at V and 0 bases at J, with 23 bases between. From germline, CDR1 is MNHNY and CDR2 SVGAGI (reference sequence). The CDR3 region has the DNA TGTGCCAGCAGTCGCCGGACAGACGGCCGGGTGGGCTCTGGGGCCAACGTCCTGACTTTC. It yields the protein CASSRRTDGRVGSGANVLTF.

This chain uses TRBV4-3 with TRBJ2-2, with a weak D call TRBD2 (5 bases). The germline V and J ends were trimmed by 4 bases and 7 bases, with 7 bases remaining between them. Per the germline V gene, CDR1 is LGHNA and CDR2 is YSLEER. CDR3 length: 12 amino acids. The CDR3 bases are TGCGCCAGCAGCCCTCGGGACGGGGAGCTGTTTTTT. It yields the protein CASSPRDGELFF.

Relative to its sample, this clone is large. V usage is TRBV7-2 and J usage is TRBJ2-2, with 10 bases fitting TRBD1. The trim removed 5 bases at V and 6 bases at J, leaving 6 bases unmatched. The CDR3 sequence is 15 residues long. Looked up from germline, CDR1 is SGHTA and CDR2 is FQGNSA. The CDR3 coding sequence is TGTGCCAGCAGCGCCGGGACAGGGGTCTCCGGGGAGCTGTTTTTT. This codes for CASSAGTGVSGELFF.

This rearrangement joins TRBV5-1 to TRBJ2-2, with 7 bases identical to TRBD2. CDR1 SGHRS and CDR2 YFSETQ come from the germline V gene. V lost 0 bases, J lost 0 bases, and 2 bases stayed unmatched. The CDR3 has 16 amino acids. CDR3: CASSLDRGANTGELFF. Written as DNA, the CDR3 is TGCGCCAGCAGCTTGGATCGGGGGGCGAACACCGGGGAGCTGTTTTTT.

This chain joins TRBV15 and TRBJ2-1, with TRBD1 identical over 11 bases. Germline V gene sequence: CDR1 LNHNV, CDR2 YYDKDF (reference sequence). The CDR3 runs to 14 residues. The V and J ends lost 3 bases and 10 bases, in that order; junction bases with no gene match: 5. The CDR3 reads CATSRDRGLREQFF. In DNA form, the CDR3 reads TGTGCCACCAGCAGGGACAGGGGGCTTCGGGAGCAGTTCTTC. The full variable domain, rest sourced from reference TRBV15 and TRBJ2-1, is DAMVIQNPRYQVTQFGKPVTLSCSQTLNHNVMYWYQQKSSQAPKLLFHYYDKDFNNEADTPDNFQSRRPNTSFCFLDIRSPGLGDTAMYLCATSRDRGLREQFFGPGTRLTVL.

This chain joins TRBV20-1 and TRBJ2-7; D is perhaps TRBD1 (6 bases). The CDR3 length is 11 residues. V was trimmed by 3 bases and J by 7 bases, leaving 10 bases between them. Germline CDR1 and CDR2: DFQATT and SNEGSKA (reference sequence). DNA of the CDR3: TGCAGTGCTAGTTGGGGGCGGGAGCAGTACTTC. It encodes CSASWGREQYF.

V is TRBV4-3 and J is TRBJ1-2, with unresolved D. The CDR3 totals 12 residues. The ends were cut back, 3 bases at V and 4 bases at J, with 6 bases in the middle. Germline CDR1 LGHNA, CDR2 YSLEER. Written as DNA, the CDR3 is TGCGCCAGCAGCCATGAACTCTATGGCTACACCTTC. The encoded protein is CASSHELYGYTF.

This chain joins TRBV13 and TRBJ2-7; D is possibly TRBD1 (5 bases). V was trimmed by 8 bases and J by 5 bases, leaving 19 bases between them. The germline gives CDR1 PRHDT, CDR2 FYEKMQ (reference sequence). This CDR3 has 14 residues. CDR3 loop: CASADPGQGNEQYF. The DNA of the CDR3 is TGTGCCAGCGCGGACCCAGGGCAGGGTAACGAGCAGTACTTC. Together with reference TRBV13 and TRBJ2-7, the CDR3 gives the full variable domain: AAGVIQSPRHLIKEKRETATLKCYPIPRHDTVYWYQQGPGQDPQFLISFYEKMQSDKGSIPDRFSAQQFSDYHSELNMSSLELGDSALYFCASADPGQGNEQYFGPGTRLTVT.

The chain couples TRBV7-6 to TRBJ1-1; D unresolved. Trimming cost V 2 bases and J 7 bases, with 26 bases left between them. Germline CDR1 reads SGHVS; CDR2 reads FNYEAQ. The CDR3 consists of 18 residues. CDR3 protein: CASSLTQAVPYEHSEAFF. The CDR3 coding sequence is TGTGCCAGCAGCTTAACTCAGGCGGTCCCTTATGAACATAGTGAAGCTTTCTTT.

The chain links TRBV20-1 to TRBJ2-7; D unclear. The germline CDR1 and CDR2 sequences are DFQATT and SNEGSKA (reference sequence). The CDR3 is 14 residues long. V gave up 3 bases and J gave up 0 bases, with 12 bases separating them. The CDR3 DNA is TGCAGTGCTAGTGTCCCACAGAGCTCCTACGAGCAGTACTTC. As protein: CSASVPQSSYEQYF.

The gene calls are TRBV7-2 and TRBJ2-7; D tentatively fits TRBD1 or TRBD2 (7 bases each). The germline CDR1 and CDR2 sequences are SGHTA and FQGNSA. The CDR3 has 14 amino acids. Trimming pared 5 bases from V and 0 bases from J, leaving 11 bases between. This CDR3 reads CASSKRDSSYEQYF. DNA for the CDR3: TGTGCCAGCAGCAAGCGGGACAGCTCCTACGAGCAGTACTTC.

This clone has a single count. The CDR3, as DNA: TGCGCCAGCAGCTTGGGGACGGTGTCGGCCAACGTCCTGACTTTC. Protein: CASSLGTVSANVLTF. The chain is built from TRBV5-1 and TRBJ2-6, with no clear D. The CDR3 runs 15 residues. V lost 0 bases to trimming and J lost 6 bases, with 10 bases between them. CDR1 is SGHRS, CDR2 YFSETQ, per germline.

This clone was seen only a few times. The V and J genes are TRBV7-9 and TRBJ2-7; D unclear. Germline V CDR1 and CDR2: SEHNR, FQNEAQ (reference sequence). V dropped 0 bases and J dropped 1 base, with 4 bases sitting between them. CDR3 size: 13 residues. The CDR3 coding sequence is TGTGCCAGCAGCTTAGCGGGTTCCTACGAGCAGTACTTC. Encoded protein: CASSLAGSYEQYF.

The CDR3: CAISESDTLNTEAFF. The CDR3 nucleotides are TGTGCCATCAGTGAGTCGGACACCTTGAACACTGAAGCTTTCTTT. The chain links TRBV10-3 to TRBJ1-1; weak D call: TRBD1 (5 bases). CDR3 length equals 15 residues. Germline V gene lookup returns CDR1 ENHRY and CDR2 SYGVKD. V was cut by 0 bases and J by 0 bases, with 8 bases left in between.

The chain joins TRBV5-1 to TRBJ1-6; D uncertain. Trimming pared 4 bases from V and 7 bases from J, leaving 15 bases between. The CDR3 sequence is 15 residues long. The germline CDR1 and CDR2 sequences are SGHRS and YFSETQ. The CDR3: CASSPDRLGNSPLHF. The CDR3 DNA sequence: TGCGCCAGCAGCCCCGACCGTTTAGGGAATTCACCCCTCCACTTT.